The 26 T cell receptor beta chains below come from one sample, sequenced in a study of beta chain features in type 1 diabetes. Isolated RNA was reverse transcribed in full, so expressed TCRB transcripts were sequenced. Using immunoSEQ multiplex PCR, the repertoire was profiled, and TCRdb retains in-frame clones only, with some absent. Of approximately 60,000 clones listed, 52% are singletons. Regarding the study as a whole: For Type 1 diabetes patients, all four CD4+ subsets carried TCRB CDR3s that were moderately but significantly shorter.

Antigen specificity for these receptors is unknown. Sequencing used Tregs from blood. All receptors derive from a woman in her thirties or forties with type 1 diabetes.

V gene TRBV18 combines with J gene TRBJ1-1, with TRBD1 identical over 7 bases. The CDR3 sequence is 17 residues long. Looked up from germline, CDR1 is KGHSH and CDR2 is LQKENI. Trimming at V came to 3 bases and at J to 1 base, leaving 11 bases not matched to a gene. The CDR3 DNA is TGTGCCAGCTCACCTCTACAGGGGACTAGGACGAACACTGAAGCTTTCTTT. The encoded protein is CASSPLQGTRTNTEAFF.

The V gene is TRBV5-4, the J gene TRBJ2-7; the D is unclear. Trimming took off 0 bases at V and 0 bases at J, with 7 bases between the two ends. Germline V CDR1 and CDR2: SGHNT, YYREEE (reference sequence). The CDR3 spans 14 residues. The CDR3 is CASSLDLASYEQYF. As DNA, the CDR3 is TGTGCCAGCAGCTTGGATCTGGCCTCCTACGAGCAGTACTTC.

V and J are TRBV6-6 and TRBJ1-5, with no clear D. V was shortened by 6 bases and J by 2 bases, with 17 bases between the two germline ends. The CDR3 length is 16 residues. The V gene's germline CDR1 is MNHNY and CDR2 SVGAGI (reference sequence). CDR3 in amino acids: CASSLRGARGNQPQHF. CDR3 nucleotides: TGTGCCAGCAGCTTACGGGGTGCCCGGGGCAATCAGCCCCAGCATTTT.

This sequence joins TRBV4-1 and TRBJ2-6, with 8 bases identical to TRBD1. Germline V gives CDR1 MGHRA, CDR2 YSYEKL. J was trimmed by 0 bases and V by 6 bases; bases with no gene match: 10. The CDR3 length is 18 residues. The CDR3 is CASSVSQGVFSGANVLTF. Here the CDR3 DNA reads TGCGCCAGCAGTGTGTCACAGGGGGTGTTCTCTGGGGCCAACGTCCTGACTTTC.

This sequence joins TRBV6-4 and TRBJ1-1; 8 bases line up with TRBD1. After removal of 6 bases from V and 3 bases from J, the junction contained 3 bases not matched to a gene. The CDR3 length is 13 residues. CDR1 is MRHNA, CDR2 SNTAGT, per germline. DNA of the CDR3: TGTGCCAGCAGGGGACAGGAACACACTGAAGCTTTCTTT. Residues: CASRGQEHTEAFF.

This clone showed up just a few times. The rearrangement uses TRBV2 and TRBJ2-5; no definite D call. The V and J ends lost 6 bases and 1 base respectively, with 12 bases between them. Looked up from germline, CDR1 is SNHLY and CDR2 is FYNNEI. The CDR3 covers 14 residues. The CDR3 protein is CASRPSGFQETQYF. CDR3 in DNA: TGTGCCAGCAGGCCTAGTGGTTTCCAAGAGACCCAGTACTTC.

This clone has a handful of counts. The V gene is TRBV9, the J gene TRBJ1-1; weak D call: TRBD1 (5 bases). The V gene's germline CDR1 is SGDLS and CDR2 YYNGEE. The CDR3 has 14 amino acids. V lost 4 bases and J 3 bases, leaving 13 bases between the germline ends. The CDR3 region has the DNA TGTGCCAGCAGCCTGGGGCAAACGGACACTGAAGCTTTCTTT. This codes for CASSLGQTDTEAFF.

In this sample, this clone turned up a few times. The J gene is TRBJ2-7, the V gene TRBV5-1; TRBD1 aligns across 10 bases. The germline V gene encodes CDR1 SGHRS and CDR2 YFSETQ. The CDR3 runs to 14 residues. V gave up 2 bases and J gave up 4 bases; unmatched junction bases: 3. In DNA form, the CDR3 reads TGCGCCAGCAGCTTTGACAGGGGGCTTTACGAGCAGTACTTC. This encodes CASSFDRGLYEQYF.

The gene calls are TRBV18 and TRBJ2-1; 11 positions match TRBD2. CDR1 is KGHSH, CDR2 LQKENI, per germline. The CDR3 runs to 12 residues. Trimming cost V 6 bases and J 13 bases; bases outside gene matches: 5. Here the CDR3 DNA reads TGTGCCAGCTCCCCTAGCGGGAGGCCTCAGTTCTTC. This translates into CASSPSGRPQFF.

The genes are TRBV7-2 and TRBJ2-5, with D unresolved. The DNA end favors TRBJ2-7, so the J call may be wrong. The CDR3 runs to 12 residues. Germline lookup yields CDR1 SGHTA and CDR2 FQGNSA. The CDR3 loop is CASSGGSYEQYF. The CDR3 DNA reads as TGTGCCAGCAGCGGCGGCTCCTACGAGCAGTACTTC.

This clone is categorized as large (0.1 to 1%). The chain has TRBV28 and TRBJ2-1; 9 bases align to TRBD2. The CDR3 spans 14 residues. After removal of 5 bases from V and 4 bases from J, the junction contained 3 bases not matched to a gene. CDR1 MDHEN and CDR2 SYDVKM come from the germline V gene. The CDR3 spells CASSAGGRYNEQFF. The DNA for the CDR3 is TGTGCCAGCAGTGCGGGAGGGAGGTACAATGAGCAGTTCTTC.

The chain employs TRBV11-2 and TRBJ2-5, with D perhaps TRBD2 (6 bases). Germline V lookup: CDR1 SGHAT, CDR2 FQNNGV. The CDR3 consists of 15 residues. The ends were cut back, 5 bases at V and 4 bases at J, with 17 bases in the middle. DNA of the CDR3: TGTGCCAGCAGCCCCGGGACTCGGAGGGGAGAGACCCAGTACTTC. Protein sequence: CASSPGTRRGETQYF.

This clone was detected once. This chain joins TRBV9 and TRBJ2-3; the D gene is possibly TRBD2 (5 bases). The CDR3 contains 14 residues. Germline V lookup: CDR1 SGDLS, CDR2 YYNGEE. The ends were cut back, 2 bases at V and 5 bases at J, with 12 bases in the middle. Written as DNA, the CDR3 is TGTGCCAGCAGCGTGATGACGGGATTAGATACGCAGTATTTT. Its protein is CASSVMTGLDTQYF.

This clone occurred a few times. This rearrangement joins TRBV7-9 to TRBJ1-1, with no clear D. This CDR3 comprises 15 residues. In germline, CDR1 is SEHNR, CDR2 FQNEAQ (reference sequence). Trimming stripped 1 base from V and 0 bases from J, with 9 bases between. This chain's CDR3 is CASSLVSGMNTEAFF. CDR3 bases: TGTGCCAGCAGCTTAGTCTCGGGTATGAACACTGAAGCTTTCTTT.

The chain couples TRBV20-1 to TRBJ2-7, with D perhaps TRBD2 (5 bases). The CDR3 extends over 11 amino acids. Looked up from germline, CDR1 is DFQATT and CDR2 is SNEGSKA (reference sequence). V lost 6 bases to trimming and J lost 7 bases, with 13 bases between them. CDR3 sequence reads: CSAPRGREQYF. The DNA for the CDR3 is TGCAGTGCCCCCCGGGGTAGAGAGCAGTACTTC.

V is TRBV28 and J is TRBJ2-1, with D possibly TRBD2 on 5 matching bases. The V and J ends lost 5 bases and 0 bases respectively, with 23 bases between them. Germline V CDR1 and CDR2: MDHEN, SYDVKM. The length of the CDR3 is 19 residues. CDR3 residues: CASSLGPLRAVSSYNEQFF. The CDR3 nucleotides are TGTGCCAGCAGTCTTGGACCCCTCCGAGCGGTAAGCTCCTACAATGAGCAGTTCTTC.

The V and J genes are TRBV28 and TRBJ2-3, with D perhaps TRBD2 (6 bases). The CDR3 covers 12 residues. The germline gives CDR1 MDHEN, CDR2 SYDVKM. The V end was cut by 6 bases, the J end by 5 bases, with 9 bases between. This CDR3 reads CASRSGEDTQYF. CDR3 sequence (DNA): TGTGCCAGCAGGTCGGGGGAAGATACGCAGTATTTT.

The sample holds a few counts of this clone. This chain connects TRBV30 to TRBJ1-1; 8 nucleotides line up with TRBD1. Germline CDR1 is GTSNPN and CDR2 is SVGIG (reference sequence). The CDR3 is 16 residues long. Trimming took 2 bases from V and 10 from J; bases not matched to a gene: 18. CDR3 DNA sequence: TGTGCCTGGAGTAGGACTAACAGGGGGTCGGCGTTGGGAGCTTTCTTT. Residues: CAWSRTNRGSALGAFF.

CDR3 bases: TGTGCCAGCAGCCTTACTCAGGGGGCGCTGAACGAGCAGTACTTC. Its protein product is CASSLTQGALNEQYF. The V and J genes are TRBV7-3 and TRBJ2-7; 8 nucleotides match TRBD1. This CDR3 has 15 amino acids. Germline CDR1 and CDR2: SGHTA and FQGTGA. The V gene end was trimmed by 5 bases and the J gene end by 5 bases; junction bases not matched to a gene: 11.

The chain recombines TRBV7-2 with TRBJ2-5; maybe TRBD1 (6 bases). V was trimmed by 5 bases and J by 11 bases, leaving 21 bases between them. Germline assignment: CDR1 SGHTA and CDR2 FQGNSA. CDR3 length: 14 residues. DNA for the CDR3: TGTGCCAGCAGCGTGGACAGCCCCTTGGGGGAGCAGTACTTC. Its protein product is CASSVDSPLGEQYF.

DNA for the CDR3: TGCGCCAGCAGCATACAGGAGGGTGGCTACACCTTC. Its translation is CASSIQEGGYTF. This chain links TRBV5-1 with TRBJ1-2, with a weak D call TRBD1 (5 bases). V lost 4 bases and J 7 bases, leaving 11 bases between the germline ends. Germline assignment: CDR1 SGHRS and CDR2 YFSETQ. This CDR3 has 12 amino acids.

The chain uses TRBV30 and TRBJ2-2; D uncertain. The CDR3 is 16 residues long. CDR1 is GTSNPN, CDR2 SVGIG, per germline (reference sequence). V was cut by 7 bases and J by 6 bases, with 24 bases left in between. The chain's CDR3 is CASGFQTNLMAGELFF. CDR3 in DNA: TGTGCCTCCGGGTTCCAGACCAACCTGATGGCCGGGGAGCTGTTTTTT.

The J gene is TRBJ1-1, the V gene TRBV7-2; the match to TRBD1 covers 7 bases. V lost 4 bases, J lost 1 base, and 6 bases stayed unmatched. The length of the CDR3 is 15 residues. CDR1 SGHTA and CDR2 FQGNSA come from the germline V gene. CDR3 DNA sequence: TGTGCCAGCAGCTCACAGACAGGGTCGAACACTGAAGCTTTCTTT. Translation: CASSSQTGSNTEAFF.

This rearrangement joins TRBV7-3 to TRBJ2-5; tentatively, D is TRBD1 (6 bases). CDR3 length equals 14 residues. Looked up from germline, CDR1 is SGHTA and CDR2 is FQGTGA. Trimming cost V 5 bases and J 1 base, with 11 bases left between them. CDR3 sequence reads: CASSPQGSQETQYF. Written as DNA, the CDR3 is TGTGCCAGCAGCCCGCAGGGGTCCCAAGAGACCCAGTACTTC.

The rearrangement uses TRBV19 and TRBJ1-2; the D is unclear. There are 13 residues in the CDR3. V lost 3 bases to trimming and J lost 10 bases, with 15 bases between them. Germline assignment: CDR1 LNHDA and CDR2 SQIVND (reference sequence). In DNA form, the CDR3 reads TGTGCCAGTAGTATTATCGCAGCTGAGGACTACACCTTC. It encodes CASSIIAAEDYTF. The variable domain in full, with the rest retrieved from reference TRBV19 and TRBJ1-2, is DGGITQSPKYLFRKEGQNVTLSCEQNLNHDAMYWYRQDPGQGLRLIYYSQIVNDFQKGDIAEGYSVSREKKESFPLTVTSAQKNPTAFYLCASSIIAAEDYTFGSGTRLTVV.

This clone was seen a few times. V gene TRBV29-1 combines with J gene TRBJ1-2; a possible D gene is TRBD1 (5 bases). The CDR3 extends over 11 amino acids. Between the trimmed V and J ends, which lost 3 bases and 8 bases, there was a span of 10 bases. CDR1 and CDR2 from the germline V gene are SQVTM and ANQGSEA. CDR3 sequence: CSVDDSQGYTF. CDR3 in DNA: TGCAGCGTTGACGACAGCCAGGGCTACACCTTC.